The 8 T cell receptor beta chains reported below all come from one sample, sequenced in a study of shared clonotypes between healthy human individuals (dated by TCRdb to the early 2020s). Receptor libraries were prepared by the immunoSEQ multiplex PCR assay. Held by TCRdb, this immuneACCESS table contains in-frame sequences only and omits some clones. Under half of the omission traces to an unresolved V gene where checked; the cause of the rest is unknown. The sample table holds 1,500,000 or so clones, of which around 97% were seen once. The leading ten clones occupy approximately 1% of the sample. The specimen was naive CD4+ T cells sorted from blood. According to the study, the label for this sample's cell subset or site signals: CD45RA+ positively selected. The receptors derive from a man aged 25 to 45 in good health.

The CDR3 sequence: CSAIQPGEQYF. CDR3 DNA sequence: TGCAGTGCAATTCAGCCAGGGGAGCAGTACTTC. This chain links TRBV20-1 with TRBJ2-7; D is possibly TRBD1 (5 bases). Trimming pared 6 bases from V and 7 bases from J, leaving 13 bases between. This CDR3 has 11 residues. CDR1 DFQATT and CDR2 SNEGSKA come from the germline V gene (reference sequence).

This clone was recorded once. V and J are TRBV28 and TRBJ1-2, with 7 bases lining up with TRBD1. Unmatched junction bases numbered 7, after V lost 4 bases and J lost 8 bases. The CDR3 is 13 residues long. Germline CDR1 is MDHEN and CDR2 is SYDVKM. This chain's CDR3 is CASSSRQGGGYTF. The CDR3 region has the DNA TGTGCCAGCAGTTCTAGACAGGGAGGAGGCTACACCTTC.

This chain uses TRBV29-1 with TRBJ2-5; D is perhaps TRBD1 (5 bases). Germline V gene lookup returns CDR1 SQVTM and CDR2 ANQGSEA. This CDR3 region has 13 residues. V lost 4 bases and J 5 bases, leaving 14 bases between the germline ends. CDR3 DNA sequence: TGCAGCGTTGTCCGAAGGGGTTTGGAGACCCAGTACTTC. It encodes CSVVRRGLETQYF.

The genes are TRBV27 and TRBJ2-5, with 16 bases aligning to TRBD2. V gave up 6 bases and J gave up 2 bases; unmatched junction bases: 6. CDR1 MNHEY and CDR2 SMNVEV come from the germline V gene (reference sequence). CDR3 size: 17 residues. The CDR3 sequence is CASRGWGLAGGQETQYF. The CDR3 DNA sequence: TGTGCCAGCAGGGGTTGGGGACTAGCGGGAGGGCAAGAGACCCAGTACTTC.

The CDR3 region has the DNA TGTGCCAGCATGGGGGGCGGGACCTCCTACAATGAGCAGTTCTTC. This encodes CASMGGGTSYNEQFF. V and J are TRBV27 and TRBJ2-1; D tentatively fits TRBD1 or TRBD2 (6 bases each). CDR3 length: 15 residues. V lost 7 bases to trimming and J lost 0 bases, with 13 bases between them. Per germline, CDR1 MNHEY and CDR2 SMNVEV (reference sequence).

The rearrangement joins TRBV4-1 to TRBJ2-7; 12 bases agree with TRBD2. The CDR3 is 18 residues long. CDR1 is MGHRA, CDR2 YSYEKL, per germline. V dropped 1 base and J dropped 0; count of bases not matched to a gene: 7. DNA of the CDR3: TGCGCCAGCAGCCAAGGCCTAGCGGGAGGGCCGAGCTCCTACGAGCAGTACTTC. It encodes CASSQGLAGGPSSYEQYF.

The CDR3 DNA sequence: TGCGCCAGCAGCGGAACTACAGGGTACTATGGCTACACCTTC. Amino acid sequence: CASSGTTGYYGYTF. This chain joins TRBV5-1 and TRBJ1-2; TRBD1 is a possible D gene (6 bases). Germline V gene data show CDR1 as SGHRS and CDR2 as YFSETQ. Trimming removed 4 bases at V and 3 bases at J, with 13 bases between. CDR3 length equals 14 residues.

CDR3 in amino acids: CASSLEVGEVAFF. CDR3 bases: TGTGCCAGCAGCTTGGAGGTAGGGGAGGTAGCTTTCTTT. This chain links TRBV5-8 with TRBJ1-1; tentative D call: TRBD1 (5 bases). This CDR3 is 13 amino acids long. V lost 0 bases, J lost 10 bases, and 13 bases lay in between. Germline values: CDR1 SGHTS, CDR2 YDEGEE.